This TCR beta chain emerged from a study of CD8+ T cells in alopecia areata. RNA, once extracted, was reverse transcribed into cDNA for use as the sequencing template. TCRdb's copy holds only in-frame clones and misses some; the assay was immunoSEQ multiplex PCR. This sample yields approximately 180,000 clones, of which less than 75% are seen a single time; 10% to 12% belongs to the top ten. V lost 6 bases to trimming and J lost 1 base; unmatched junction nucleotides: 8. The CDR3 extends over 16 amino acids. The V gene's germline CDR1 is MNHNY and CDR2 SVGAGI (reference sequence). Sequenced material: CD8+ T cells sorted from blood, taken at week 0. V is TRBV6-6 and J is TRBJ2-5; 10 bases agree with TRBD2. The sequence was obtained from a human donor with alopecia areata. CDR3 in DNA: TGTGCCAGCAGGGTAACTAGCGGGACCTTCCAAGAGACCCAGTACTTC. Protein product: CASRVTSGTFQETQYF.